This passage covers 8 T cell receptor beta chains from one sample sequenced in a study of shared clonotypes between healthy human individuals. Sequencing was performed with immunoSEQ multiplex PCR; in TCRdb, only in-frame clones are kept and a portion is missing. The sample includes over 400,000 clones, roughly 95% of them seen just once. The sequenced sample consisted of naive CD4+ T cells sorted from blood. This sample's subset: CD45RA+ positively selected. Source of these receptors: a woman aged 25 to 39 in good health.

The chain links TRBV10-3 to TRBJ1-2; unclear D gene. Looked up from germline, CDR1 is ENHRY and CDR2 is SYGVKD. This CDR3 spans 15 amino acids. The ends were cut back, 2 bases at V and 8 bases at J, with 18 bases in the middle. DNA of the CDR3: TGTGCCATCAGTGAGGGTGACAAGACCCTAAGAGGCTACACCTTC. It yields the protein CAISEGDKTLRGYTF.

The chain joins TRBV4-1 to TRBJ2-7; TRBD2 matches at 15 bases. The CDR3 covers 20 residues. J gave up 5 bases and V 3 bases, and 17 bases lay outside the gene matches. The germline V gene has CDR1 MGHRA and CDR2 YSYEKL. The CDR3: CASSHKVAGRGTSGRNEQYF. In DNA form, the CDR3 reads TGCGCCAGCAGCCACAAGGTGGCGGGAAGAGGGACTAGCGGGAGGAACGAGCAGTACTTC.

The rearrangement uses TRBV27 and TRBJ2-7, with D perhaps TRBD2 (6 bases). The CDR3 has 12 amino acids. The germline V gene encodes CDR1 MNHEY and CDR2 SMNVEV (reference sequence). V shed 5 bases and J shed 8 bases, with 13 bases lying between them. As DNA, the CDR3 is TGTGCCAGCAGTCCCGGGGGTTGGAAGCAGTACTTC. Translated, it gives CASSPGGWKQYF.

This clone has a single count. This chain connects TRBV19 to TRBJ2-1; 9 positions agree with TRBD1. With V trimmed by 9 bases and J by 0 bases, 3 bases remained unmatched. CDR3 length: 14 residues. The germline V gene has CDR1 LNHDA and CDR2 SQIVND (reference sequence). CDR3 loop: CASKTGGSYNEQFF. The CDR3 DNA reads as TGTGCCAGCAAGACAGGGGGCTCCTACAATGAGCAGTTCTTC.

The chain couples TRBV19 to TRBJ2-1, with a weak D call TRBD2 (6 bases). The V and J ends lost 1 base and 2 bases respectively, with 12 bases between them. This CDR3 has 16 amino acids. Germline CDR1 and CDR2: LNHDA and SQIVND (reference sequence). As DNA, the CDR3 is TGTGCCAGTAGTATAGTTTGGCGGGAACCCTACAATGAGCAGTTCTTC. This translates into CASSIVWREPYNEQFF.

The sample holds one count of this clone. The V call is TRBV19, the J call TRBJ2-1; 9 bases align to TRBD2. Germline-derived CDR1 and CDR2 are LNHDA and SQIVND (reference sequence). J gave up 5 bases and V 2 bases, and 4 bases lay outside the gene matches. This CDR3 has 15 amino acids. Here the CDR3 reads CASSITAGGHNEQFF. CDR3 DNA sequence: TGTGCCAGTAGTATAACAGCGGGAGGACACAATGAGCAGTTCTTC.

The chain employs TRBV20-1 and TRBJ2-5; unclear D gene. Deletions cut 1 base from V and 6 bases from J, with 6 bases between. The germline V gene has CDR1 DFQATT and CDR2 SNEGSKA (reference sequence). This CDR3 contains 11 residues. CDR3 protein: CSARGGKTQYF. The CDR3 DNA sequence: TGCAGTGCTAGAGGTGGGAAGACCCAGTACTTC.

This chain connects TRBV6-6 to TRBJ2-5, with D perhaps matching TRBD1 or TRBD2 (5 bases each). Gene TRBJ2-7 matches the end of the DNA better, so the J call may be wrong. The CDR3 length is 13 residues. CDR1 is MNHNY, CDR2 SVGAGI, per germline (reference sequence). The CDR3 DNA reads TGTGCCAGCAGTTATGGGACCGGATACGAGCAGTACTTC. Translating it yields CASSYGTGYEQYF.